This T cell receptor (beta chain) came from a study of shared clonotypes between healthy human individuals. Looked up from germline, CDR1 is SGHDT and CDR2 is YYEEEE. This CDR3 spans 15 amino acids. V lost 0 bases to trimming and J lost 3 bases, with 9 bases between them. Using about 220 ng DNA, 30,000 or so T cell genomes, the sorted-subset replicate PCRs were run. How the authors handled the data: ImmunoSEQ output lacked quality scores and full-length reads, limiting matched filtering. Generated by immunoSEQ multiplex PCR, the TCRdb table keeps only in-frame clones and is missing some. The DNA was the basis for D and trimming; V, J and clone size are from that table. The data show around 580,000 clones, roughly 98% seen once. As defined, naive CD8 cells were CD45RO-negative and positively selected for CCR7, with terminally differentiated effector memory CD45RA+ cells excluded. Overall study findings and caveats: Tissue TCR repertoires likely differ from these blood-only repertoires. Larger richness was generally estimated for naive than memory subsets.

Points on this clone: Its specificity is not known.

The specimen was naive CD8+ T cells sorted from blood. The gene calls are TRBV5-6 and TRBJ1-4; D is unclear. This TCR came from a man aged 25 to 40 in good health. Here the CDR3 reads CASSLGGSSNEKLFF. The CDR3 DNA follows: TGTGCCAGCAGCTTGGGCGGTAGTTCTAATGAAAAACTGTTTTTT.